This TCR beta chain was captured in a study of T cells in pancreatic ductal adenocarcinoma. Remarks on this clone: No antigen is known for it.

The selected patients with pancreatic ductal adenocarcinoma had surgery but no neoadjuvant therapy. Study conclusions and caveats: Mean clonality was about 0.12 in tumors and roughly 0.068 in blood, not significantly different. Compared with tumor, blood showed more total productive templates and roughly 8-fold more clonotypes. The resected cohort was biased toward the minority with early-stage disease.

The method was immunoSEQ multiplex PCR; TCRdb's version includes in-frame clones alone and lacks a portion of them. The sample holds over 90,000 clones, 90% to 95% seen once. Specimen: PBMCs. This receptor was obtained from a human donor with pancreatic ductal adenocarcinoma.

The DNA of the CDR3 is TGTGCCAGCAGTAGACAGGGAAATCAGCCCCAGCATTTT. As protein: CASSRQGNQPQHF. This chain connects TRBV6-5 to TRBJ1-5, with TRBD1 identical over 7 bases. With V trimmed by 5 bases and J by 4 bases, 2 bases remained unmatched. Germline values: CDR1 MNHEY, CDR2 SVGAGI. There are 13 residues in the CDR3.